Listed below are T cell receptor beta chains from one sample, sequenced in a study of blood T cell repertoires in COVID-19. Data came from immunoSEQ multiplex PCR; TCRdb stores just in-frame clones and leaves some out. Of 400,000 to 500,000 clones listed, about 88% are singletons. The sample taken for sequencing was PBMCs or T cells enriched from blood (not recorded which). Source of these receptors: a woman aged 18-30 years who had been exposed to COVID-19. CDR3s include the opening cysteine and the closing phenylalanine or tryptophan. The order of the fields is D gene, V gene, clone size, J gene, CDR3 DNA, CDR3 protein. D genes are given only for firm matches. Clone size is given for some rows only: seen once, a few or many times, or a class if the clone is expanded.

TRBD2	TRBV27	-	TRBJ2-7	TGTGCCAGCAGTTTAATGGCGGGAGCGAACTACGAGCAGTACTTC	CASSLMAGANYEQYF
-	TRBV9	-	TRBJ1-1	TGTGCCAGCAGCGTAGCTTGGCAGGGGAGATCTGAAGCTTTCTTT	CASSVAWQGRSEAFF
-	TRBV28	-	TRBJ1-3	TGTGCCAGCAGTTTACCACAGGGATACACCATATATTTT	CASSLPQGYTIYF
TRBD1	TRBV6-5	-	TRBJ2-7	TGTGCCAGCAGTAACTCCGGGACAGGGGCCTACGAGCAGTACTTC	CASSNSGTGAYEQYF
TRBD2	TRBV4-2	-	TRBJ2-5	TGTGCCAGCAGCCAAGATCTGACTAGCGGGGGGGCCCGAGAGACCCAGTACTTC	CASSQDLTSGGARETQYF
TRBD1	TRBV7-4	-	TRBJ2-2	TGTGCCAGCAGCTTATTCCATTGCAGGGGGACCGGGGAGCTGTTTTTT	CASSLFHCRGTGELFF
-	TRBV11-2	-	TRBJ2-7	TGTGCCAGCAGCCCCCAGATTAGCGGATACGAGCAGTACTTC	CASSPQISGYEQYF
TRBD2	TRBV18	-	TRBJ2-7	TGTGCCAGCTCATCGGGGGGGGTCCCCTACGAGCAGTACTTC	CASSSGGVPYEQYF
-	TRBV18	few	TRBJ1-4	TGTGCCAGCTCACCGTCAAATCAAGCAGAAAAACTGTTTTTT	CASSPSNQAEKLFF
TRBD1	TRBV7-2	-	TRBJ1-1	TGTGCCAGCAGCTTAACCTTAGACAGGGGGGTTGAAGCTTTCTTT	CASSLTLDRGVEAFF
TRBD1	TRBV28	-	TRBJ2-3	TGTGCCAGCAGTTCCCCACAGGGGAGCGGCACAGATACGCAGTATTTT	CASSSPQGSGTDTQYF
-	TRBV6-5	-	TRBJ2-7	TGTGCCAGCAGTCCATACAGTAGGGGCTCCTACGAGCAGTACTTC	CASSPYSRGSYEQYF
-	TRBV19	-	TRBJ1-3	TGTGCCAGTACTGCTCCGGGAACGGGAGGAAACACCATATATTTT	CASTAPGTGGNTIYF
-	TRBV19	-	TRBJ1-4	TGTGCCAGTAATTCGGTATCGGACAGCGAACTGTTTTTT	CASNSVSDSELFF
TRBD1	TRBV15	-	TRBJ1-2	TGTGCCACCAGCAGAGGACAGGGTAGGAACTATGGCTACACCTTC	CATSRGQGRNYGYTF
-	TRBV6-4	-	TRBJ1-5	TGTGCCAGCAGCCCCAATAGCAATCAGCCCCAGCATTTT	CASSPNSNQPQHF
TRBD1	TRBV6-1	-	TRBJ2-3	TGTGCCAGCAGTGAAGGGACAGGGGGCGCAGATACGCAGTATTTT	CASSEGTGGADTQYF
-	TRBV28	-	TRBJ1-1	TGTGCCAGCCGTTTGGGGAGGTCCCGAGGGACTGAAGCTTTCTTT	CASRLGRSRGTEAFF
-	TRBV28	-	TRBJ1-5	TGTGCCAGCAGTTTAACTCAGGCGGGTCAGCCCCAGCATTTT	CASSLTQAGQPQHF
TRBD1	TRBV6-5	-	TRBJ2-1	TGTGCCAGCAGGTCGACAGGGAATGAGCAGTTCTTC	CASRSTGNEQFF
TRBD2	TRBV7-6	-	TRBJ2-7	TGTGCCAGCAGCCCCCTACAGAGCGGGACTGAGTCCGAGCAGTACTTC	CASSPLQSGTESEQYF
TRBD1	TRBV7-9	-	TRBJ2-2	TGTGCCAGCAGCTTAGGGGACAGCATAAACACCGGGGAGCTGTTTTTT	CASSLGDSINTGELFF